The T cell receptor beta chain described here comes from a study of T-cell memory formation after mild COVID-19. At the level of the study: For the most part, TCR clusters were specific to one donor. General study findings and limits: Clones contracting across day 15 to 85 had a balanced CD4/CD8 profile; later expanding clones leaned CD4+. Clonal second-wave expansions that peaked on day 37 had unconfirmed SARS-CoV-2 specificity.

With regard to this clonotype: Its antigen is as yet unknown.

TCRdb reanalysed the 5' RACE reads using MiXCR and keeps one entry per CDR3 protein. The sample records tens of thousands of distinct CDR3 sequences, about 12% being singletons. Germline V CDR1 and CDR2: MNHEY, SVGAGI. The V end lost 7 bases, the J end lost 4 bases, and 17 bases lay between the germline ends. There are 16 residues in the CDR3. This chain links TRBV6-5 with TRBJ2-6; a possible D gene is TRBD1 (6 bases). This receptor was identified in a man aged 18-30 years who had mild COVID-19 (a few samples of this study predate the infection). Cell type and time point are not known. Sequencing used PBMCs or a T cell subset sorted from them (not recorded which). DNA for the CDR3: TGTGCCAGCACCCTCTCCCAGGGGCCCGGGGCCAACGTCCTGACTTTC. This encodes CASTLSQGPGANVLTF.